The T cell receptor beta chain under discussion was sequenced for a study of CD8 T cells in Susac syndrome. This CDR3 has 14 residues. J gave up 6 bases and V 4 bases, and 3 bases lay outside the gene matches. The V gene's germline CDR1 is KGHDR and CDR2 SFDVKD. The RNA, 0.5 to 1 ug, was put through reverse transcription using random hexamers. Using its own MiXCR run on the immunoSEQ multiplex PCR reads, TCRdb lists one record per CDR3 protein. The sample records hundreds of thousands of distinct CDR3 sequences, about 94% being singletons. The genes are TRBV24-1 and TRBJ2-1; 9 bases agree with TRBD1. The sequenced sample consisted of CD8+ T cells from PBMCs. This sequence originates from a human donor with multiple sclerosis. CDR3 region: CATSEGQGINEQFF. Written as DNA, the CDR3 is TGTGCCACCAGTGAGGGACAGGGAATCAATGAGCAGTTCTTC.